The 21 T cell receptor beta chains presented below share a single source sample, sequenced in a study of shared clonotypes between healthy human individuals. The naive CD8 fraction comprised CD45RO-negative cells positively selected for CCR7 and excluded terminally differentiated effector memory CD45RA+ cells. Profiling relied on immunoSEQ multiplex PCR, and the TCRdb table lists in-frame clones only, not all of them. The sample contains over 2 million clones, about 95% of which appear only once. What was sequenced was naive CD8+ T cells sorted from blood. These receptors were taken from a young man in good health.

The chain joins TRBV4-3 to TRBJ2-7; 8 bases match TRBD1. This CDR3 comprises 15 residues. The V gene end was trimmed by 3 bases and the J gene end by 4 bases; junction bases not matched to a gene: 8. Germline V gene data show CDR1 as LGHNA and CDR2 as YSLEER. CDR3 protein: CASSHDRTGLYEQYF. Written as DNA, the CDR3 is TGCGCCAGCAGCCACGACCGGACAGGGCTATACGAGCAGTACTTC.

The chain joins TRBV29-1 to TRBJ2-4, with 16 nucleotides matching TRBD2. This CDR3 is 20 amino acids long. V trimming: 1 base; J trimming: 1 base; junction bases outside the gene matches: 10. Germline lookup yields CDR1 SQVTM and CDR2 ANQGSEA. The CDR3 sequence: CSVEGGLAGGVSGAKNIQYF. Written as DNA, the CDR3 is TGCAGCGTTGAAGGGGGACTAGCGGGAGGGGTATCTGGCGCCAAAAACATTCAGTACTTC.

The genes are TRBV5-1 and TRBJ2-6, with a possible D match to TRBD1 (7 bases). The CDR3 extends over 18 amino acids. In germline, CDR1 is SGHRS, CDR2 YFSETQ. Trimming left V 4 bases short and J 0 bases short, with 17 bases between. This chain's CDR3 is CASSAGTVLLSGANVLTF. For the CDR3, the DNA is TGCGCCAGCAGCGCGGGGACAGTTCTTCTCTCTGGGGCCAACGTCCTGACTTTC.

The table lists this clone with a count of one. The rearrangement links TRBV28 to TRBJ2-1, with 8 bases lining up with TRBD2. Germline lookup yields CDR1 MDHEN and CDR2 SYDVKM. The CDR3 runs 15 residues. Unmatched junction bases numbered 5, after V lost 3 bases and J lost 4 bases. The CDR3 region has the DNA TGTGCCAGCAGTTTTACACTAGCGGCTTACAATGAGCAGTTCTTC. It is translated as CASSFTLAAYNEQFF.

J is TRBJ1-1 and V is TRBV6-1; 10 nucleotides line up with TRBD1. Germline loops: CDR1 MNHNS, CDR2 SASEGT. Germline trimming cut 3 bases from V and 0 bases from J; bases unmatched to any gene: 10. CDR3 size: 18 residues. This chain's CDR3 is CASSDGGQGVHLNTEAFF. CDR3 DNA: TGTGCCAGCAGTGACGGTGGACAGGGGGTACATTTGAACACTGAAGCTTTCTTT.

The genes are TRBV7-8 and TRBJ1-2; D is perhaps TRBD1 (5 bases). CDR3 size: 14 residues. V lost 5 bases and J 5 bases, leaving 15 bases between the germline ends. The V gene's germline CDR1 is SGHVS and CDR2 FQNEAQ. CDR3 amino acids: CASSPDSQGYGYTF. Written as DNA, the CDR3 is TGTGCCAGCAGCCCCGACAGTCAGGGTTATGGCTACACCTTC.

The chain employs TRBV6-5 and TRBJ2-7; D possibly corresponds to TRBD1 (7 bases). The germline V and J ends were trimmed by 6 bases and 7 bases, with 22 bases remaining between them. This CDR3 spans 15 amino acids. Germline values: CDR1 MNHEY, CDR2 SVGAGI. CDR3 amino acids: CASRTRQGLTREQYF. The CDR3 DNA is TGTGCCAGCAGGACGAGACAGGGCCTGACTAGGGAGCAGTACTTC.

The chain couples TRBV11-2 to TRBJ2-7; D may be TRBD2 (7 bases). This CDR3 comprises 15 residues. The V gene's germline CDR1 is SGHAT and CDR2 FQNNGV. V lost 1 base to trimming and J lost 3 bases, with 13 bases between them. CDR3 region: CASSLGTRGNYEQYF. The CDR3 region has the DNA TGTGCCAGCAGCTTAGGGACTAGGGGGAACTACGAGCAGTACTTC.

About this clone itself: An end of the junction differs from the germline gene, which may be a read error. The rearrangement joins TRBV7-7 to TRBJ2-3, with TRBD2 identical over 9 bases. The germline V gene encodes CDR1 SSHAT and CDR2 FNYEAQ (reference sequence). The CDR3 has 16 residues. The CDR3: CASSLAGAGHTDTQYF. DNA of the CDR3: TGTGCTAGCAGCTTAGCGGGAGCGGGGCACACAGATACGCAGTATTTT.

This sequence joins TRBV7-9 and TRBJ1-5; D is uncertain. Trimming removed 1 base from V and 3 bases from J, with 13 bases in between. The CDR3 has 16 amino acids. The V gene's germline CDR1 is SEHNR and CDR2 FQNEAQ (reference sequence). The CDR3: CASSLDIAGVNQPQHF. As DNA, the CDR3 is TGTGCCAGCAGCTTAGATATAGCCGGGGTCAATCAGCCCCAGCATTTT.

The chain recombines TRBV5-4 with TRBJ2-5; unclear D gene. CDR1 and CDR2 (germline): SGHNT, YYREEE (reference sequence). CDR3 length equals 14 residues. V lost 0 bases and J lost 2, with 8 bases in between. In nucleotides, the CDR3 is TGTGCCAGCAGCTTGGTCTACGAACAAGAGACCCAGTACTTC. Translated: CASSLVYEQETQYF. Full variable domain (remainder filled in from reference TRBV5-4 and TRBJ2-5): ETGVTQSPTHLIKTRGQQVTLRCSSQSGHNTVSWYQQALGQGPQFIFQYYREEENGRGNFPPRFSGLQFPNYSSELNVNALELDDSALYLCASSLVYEQETQYFGPGTRLLVL.

This chain links TRBV27 with TRBJ1-5; no clear D gene. The CDR3 covers 13 residues. Germline CDR1 reads MNHEY; CDR2 reads SMNVEV (reference sequence). V was trimmed by 2 bases and J by 5 bases, leaving 7 bases between them. CDR3: CASSLRRDQPQHF. The CDR3 bases are TGTGCCAGCAGTTTAAGGCGGGATCAGCCCCAGCATTTT.

DNA for the CDR3: TGTGCCAGCAGTTTGTCTTTATCAGGGACAGGATATAATTCACCCCTCCACTTT. This codes for CASSLSLSGTGYNSPLHF. The chain uses TRBV28 and TRBJ1-6; 8 bases line up with TRBD1. Per the germline V gene, CDR1 is MDHEN and CDR2 is SYDVKM. The CDR3 has 18 residues. V was clipped by 3 bases and J by 4 bases; unmatched bases: 11.

J is TRBJ2-1 and V is TRBV4-1, with D hard to call. Germline assignment: CDR1 MGHRA and CDR2 YSYEKL. The CDR3 runs to 12 residues. V shed 0 bases and J shed 6 bases, with 3 bases lying between them. CDR3 bases: TGCGCCAGCAGCCAAGATAGCAATGAGCAGTTCTTC. It is translated as CASSQDSNEQFF.

The chain uses TRBV6-5 and TRBJ1-2; 9 bases are a match to TRBD1. This CDR3 has 14 residues. Trimming cost V 5 bases and J 4 bases; bases outside gene matches: 5. The germline gives CDR1 MNHEY, CDR2 SVGAGI. The chain's CDR3 is CASSTGGGFYGYTF. CDR3 DNA sequence: TGTGCCAGCAGTACAGGGGGCGGGTTCTATGGCTACACCTTC.

This chain connects TRBV4-2 to TRBJ2-2; D is ambiguous. Trimming shortened V by 0 bases and J by 6 bases, and 17 bases separated the two germline ends. Germline CDR1 LGHNA, CDR2 YNFKEQ. The CDR3 consists of 17 residues. CDR3 DNA: TGTGCCAGCAGCCAAGATAGAGCCAGGATGGGCGCCGGGGAGCTGTTTTTT. Its protein is CASSQDRARMGAGELFF.

This clone was observed once. This rearrangement joins TRBV29-1 to TRBJ2-1; perhaps TRBD2 as D (6 bases). V lost 0 bases and J lost 7, with 13 bases in between. CDR1 is SQVTM, CDR2 ANQGSEA, per germline. The CDR3 length is 14 residues. CDR3 bases: TGCAGCGTTGAAGAGGGGTCCGCGGGGAATGAGCAGTTCTTC. Encoded protein: CSVEEGSAGNEQFF.

The chain recombines TRBV30 with TRBJ2-7; D is unresolved. Germline V gives CDR1 GTSNPN, CDR2 SVGIG (reference sequence). Trimming stripped 0 bases from V and 5 bases from J, with 14 bases between. The CDR3 has 14 residues. CDR3 amino acids: CAWSVVAHGNEQYF. The CDR3 nucleotides read TGTGCCTGGAGTGTAGTGGCACACGGCAACGAGCAGTACTTC.

V gene TRBV28 combines with J gene TRBJ2-7, with 7 nucleotides matching TRBD1. Germline loops: CDR1 MDHEN, CDR2 SYDVKM. The length of the CDR3 is 17 residues. J was trimmed by 3 bases and V by 4 bases; bases with no gene match: 15. The CDR3 DNA sequence: TGTGCCAGCAGTTCTTTGCTGAGGGGGCTAGAGGACTACGAGCAGTACTTC. Its translation is CASSSLLRGLEDYEQYF.

This chain connects TRBV15 to TRBJ1-4; the match to TRBD1 covers 10 bases. The CDR3 is 13 amino acids. Looked up from germline, CDR1 is LNHNV and CDR2 is YYDKDF (reference sequence). J lost 6 bases, V lost 6 bases, and 1 base had no gene match. CDR3 sequence reads: CATRGTGDEKLFF. The CDR3 DNA sequence: TGTGCCACCAGGGGGACAGGGGATGAAAAACTGTTTTTT.

This chain joins TRBV5-1 and TRBJ2-7; 10 nucleotides match TRBD2. This CDR3 is built from 14 residues. Germline lookup yields CDR1 SGHRS and CDR2 YFSETQ. After removal of 3 bases from V and 6 bases from J, the junction contained 6 bases not matched to a gene. Written as DNA, the CDR3 is TGCGCCAGCAGCTGGAGGTCTAGCGGGGGCGAGCAGTACTTC. Translation gives CASSWRSSGGEQYF.